The rows below give T cell receptor beta chains drawn from one sample of a study of T cells in Graves' hyperthyroidism and ophthalmopathy. TCRdb analysed the multiplex PCR reads with MiXCR anew, one entry per CDR3 protein. The sample consists of approximately 300,000 distinct CDR3 sequences, more than 15% of them appearing once. Input material: blood. The receptors come from a woman in her fifties or sixties with Graves' ophthalmopathy. CDR3s include the opening cysteine and the closing phenylalanine or tryptophan. The order of the fields is CDR3 protein, V gene, J gene.

CASRVDGDYGYTF	TRBV7-9	TRBJ1-2
CASSASTTNTGELFF	TRBV9	TRBJ2-2
CASSLDQAEQFF	TRBV7-2	TRBJ2-1
CASSLWGGGGVAGNTIYF	TRBV28	TRBJ1-3
CASSLEAGYNEQFF	TRBV12-3/TRBV12-4	TRBJ2-1
CASSSYVQETQYF	TRBV27	TRBJ2-5
CASSDRGGEVRSYEQYF	TRBV25-1	TRBJ2-7
CASNPHRGFTGELFF	TRBV5-1	TRBJ2-2
CASSVETGNYNEQFF	TRBV9	TRBJ2-1
CASSVEGHTEAFF	TRBV9	TRBJ1-1
CASSLALSADTQYF	TRBV18	TRBJ2-3
CASSPLSGSTYNEQLF	TRBV6-1	TRBJ2-1
CAWSVRLAAYNEQFF	TRBV30	TRBJ2-1
CASSRFWLGNTEAFF	TRBV19	TRBJ1-1
CASSLNDGGGVQPQHF	TRBV19	TRBJ1-5
CAIGQINYGYTF	TRBV28	TRBJ1-2
CASSSRRSPLHF	TRBV28	TRBJ1-6
CASSLGALPSSPLHF	TRBV7-9	TRBJ1-6
CASSLAQETQYF	TRBV5-1	TRBJ2-5
CASSEPRGRVNEQFF	TRBV2	TRBJ2-1
CASSVWGANEKLFF	TRBV6-1	TRBJ1-4
CASSQAGAAHDTQYF	TRBV4-2	TRBJ2-3
CASSSQREQYF	TRBV7-2	TRBJ2-7
CASSGQEGETQYF	TRBV6-1	TRBJ2-5
CASSHGSSNTGELFF	TRBV11-2	TRBJ2-2
CSASFRGLTSLGSQYF	TRBV20-1	TRBJ2-3
CASSYSMGGSGNTIYF	TRBV6-5	TRBJ1-3
CASKFSGTGRETQYF	TRBV10-3	TRBJ2-5
CASSFRVPNTEAFF	TRBV12-3/TRBV12-4	TRBJ1-1
CASSTGQGWETQYF	TRBV5-1	TRBJ2-5
CASSHRASLNEQFF	TRBV27	TRBJ2-1
CASNPGTGHRWGETQYF	TRBV10-1	TRBJ2-5
CASSPTDRNYEQYF	TRBV18	TRBJ2-7
CSASDNSYEQYF	TRBV20-1	TRBJ2-7
CASSEVTKNIQYF	TRBV4-2	TRBJ2-4
CSAAGAQETQYF	TRBV20-1	TRBJ2-5
CASSLGTSWGGQETQYF	TRBV3-1	TRBJ2-5
CASSTLTSGGMLSDTQYF	TRBV12-3/TRBV12-4	TRBJ2-3
CASSQGTGALGETQYF	TRBV4-3	TRBJ2-5
CASSVLAGMTDTQYF	TRBV9	TRBJ2-3
CASSSQMGQGKAEAFF	TRBV18	TRBJ1-1
CASKGGSTDTQYF	TRBV19	TRBJ2-3
CASSEEVMSSSGEGTQYF	TRBV6-1	TRBJ2-5
CASGQGTYNEQFF	TRBV5-1	TRBJ2-1